The sequence of this T cell receptor (beta chain) was determined in a study of blood T cell repertoires in COVID-19. Looked up from germline, CDR1 is KGHSH and CDR2 is LQKENI. The CDR3 runs to 15 residues. V lost 3 bases, J lost 7 bases, and 9 bases stayed unmatched. Method: immunoSEQ multiplex PCR; TCRdb's copy keeps in-frame clones and lacks some. The sample consists of hundreds of thousands of clones, approximately 90% of them appearing once. This TCR was sampled from a man in his forties or fifties who had been exposed to COVID-19. Specimen: PBMCs or T cells enriched from blood (not recorded which). The rearrangement links TRBV18 to TRBJ1-5; TRBD1 aligns across 7 bases. CDR3 coding DNA: TGTGCCAGCTCACCCCCAGGAGGGGGCGGACAGCCCCAGCATTTT. Translating it yields CASSPPGGGGQPQHF.